This T cell receptor (beta chain) derives from a study of human T cells and chemical hapten exposure. This CDR3 contains 15 residues. As to time point: pre-sensitization, week 0. Treatment here: therapeutic diphenylcyclopropenone sensitization with weekly scalp DPC. TCRdb re-called the RACE reads through MiXCR, storing one row per CDR3 protein. This table holds about 350,000 distinct CDR3 sequences, over 5% found once. This clonotype originated in a woman aged 18-35 years with alopecia areata. Some clones in this sample may be carry-over from other donors' samples. The chain carries TRBV21-1 and TRBJ2-5; TRBD1, the table's D call, was not compared with the DNA. TRBV21-1 counts as a pseudogene. The source material was whole blood, sampled in connection with sensitization to the hapten diphenylcyclopropenone (DPC). The CDR3 sequence is CASSKDLRERETQYF. CDR3 bases: TGTGCCAGCAGCAAAGATCTCAGGGAACGAGAGACCCAGTACTTC.